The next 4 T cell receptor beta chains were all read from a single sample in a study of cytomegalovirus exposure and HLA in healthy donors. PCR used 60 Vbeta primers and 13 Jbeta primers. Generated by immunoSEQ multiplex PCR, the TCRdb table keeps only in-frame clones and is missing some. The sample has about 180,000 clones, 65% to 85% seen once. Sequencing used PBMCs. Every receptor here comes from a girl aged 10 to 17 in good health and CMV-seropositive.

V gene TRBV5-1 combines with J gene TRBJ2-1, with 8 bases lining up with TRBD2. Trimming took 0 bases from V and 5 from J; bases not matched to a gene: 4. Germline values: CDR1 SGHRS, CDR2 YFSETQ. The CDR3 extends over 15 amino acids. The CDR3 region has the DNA TGCGCCAGCAGCTTGGACGGACTAGCTAACAATGAGCAGTTCTTC. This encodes CASSLDGLANNEQFF.

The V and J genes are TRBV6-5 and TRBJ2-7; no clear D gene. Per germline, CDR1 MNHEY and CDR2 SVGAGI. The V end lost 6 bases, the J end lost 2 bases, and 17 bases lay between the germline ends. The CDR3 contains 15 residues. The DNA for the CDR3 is TGTGCCAGCAGGTTATATAACTTCTTACCCTACGAGCAGTACTTC. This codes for CASRLYNFLPYEQYF.

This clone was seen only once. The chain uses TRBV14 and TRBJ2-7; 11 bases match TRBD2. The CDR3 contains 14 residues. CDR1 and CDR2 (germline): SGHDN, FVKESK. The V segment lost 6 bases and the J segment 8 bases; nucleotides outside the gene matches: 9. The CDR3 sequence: CASSLQTSGSKQYF. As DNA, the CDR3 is TGTGCCAGCAGTCTTCAAACTAGCGGGAGCAAGCAGTACTTC.

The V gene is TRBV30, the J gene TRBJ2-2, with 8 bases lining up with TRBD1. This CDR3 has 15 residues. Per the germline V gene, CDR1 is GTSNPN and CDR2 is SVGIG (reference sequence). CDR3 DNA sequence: TGTGCAAATAAGACAGGGGCAGGGGGCACCGGGGAGCTGTTTTTT. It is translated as CANKTGAGGTGELFF.